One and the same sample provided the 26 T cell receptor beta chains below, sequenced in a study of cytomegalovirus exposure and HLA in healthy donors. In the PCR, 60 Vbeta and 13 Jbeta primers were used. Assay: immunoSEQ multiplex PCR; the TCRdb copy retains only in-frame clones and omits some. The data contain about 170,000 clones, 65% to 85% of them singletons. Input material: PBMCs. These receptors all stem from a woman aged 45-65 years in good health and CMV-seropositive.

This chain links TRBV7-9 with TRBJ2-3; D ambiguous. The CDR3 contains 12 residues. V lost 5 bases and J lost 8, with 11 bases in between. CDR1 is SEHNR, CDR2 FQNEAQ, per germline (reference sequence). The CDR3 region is CASSPVSGTQYF. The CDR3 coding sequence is TGTGCCAGCAGCCCCGTGTCGGGTACGCAGTATTTT.

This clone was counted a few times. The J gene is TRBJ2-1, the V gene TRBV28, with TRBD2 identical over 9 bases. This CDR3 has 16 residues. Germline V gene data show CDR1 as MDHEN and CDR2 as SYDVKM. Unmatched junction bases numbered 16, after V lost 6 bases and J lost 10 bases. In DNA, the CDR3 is TGTGCCAGCAGATACGGGACTAGCAGACCCGGGGGCGAGCAGTTCTTC. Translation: CASRYGTSRPGGEQFF.

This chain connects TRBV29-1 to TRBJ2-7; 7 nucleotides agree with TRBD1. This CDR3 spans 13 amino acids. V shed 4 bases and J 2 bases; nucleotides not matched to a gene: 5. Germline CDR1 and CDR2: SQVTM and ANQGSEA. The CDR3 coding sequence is TGCAGCGTTGCTTCTACAGGGGCCTACGAGCAGTACTTC. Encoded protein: CSVASTGAYEQYF.

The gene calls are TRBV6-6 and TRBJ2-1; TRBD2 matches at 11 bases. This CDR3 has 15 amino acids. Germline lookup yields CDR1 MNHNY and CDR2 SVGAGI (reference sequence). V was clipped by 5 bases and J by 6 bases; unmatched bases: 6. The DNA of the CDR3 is TGTGCCAGCAGTGCCCCCGGGACTAGCGGCAATGAGCAGTTCTTC. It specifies CASSAPGTSGNEQFF.

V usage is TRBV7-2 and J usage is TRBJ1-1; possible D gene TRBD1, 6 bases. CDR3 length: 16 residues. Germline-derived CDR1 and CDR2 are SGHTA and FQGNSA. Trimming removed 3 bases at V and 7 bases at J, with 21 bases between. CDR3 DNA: TGTGCCAGCAGCTTCACATACTACAGGGACGATGGTGAAGCTTTCTTT. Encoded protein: CASSFTYYRDDGEAFF. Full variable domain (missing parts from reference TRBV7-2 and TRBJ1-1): GAGVSQSPSNKVTEKGKDVELRCDPISGHTALYWYRQSLGQGLEFLIYFQGNSAPDKSGLPSDRFSAERTGGSVSTLTIQRTQQEDSAVYLCASSFTYYRDDGEAFFGQGTRLTVV.

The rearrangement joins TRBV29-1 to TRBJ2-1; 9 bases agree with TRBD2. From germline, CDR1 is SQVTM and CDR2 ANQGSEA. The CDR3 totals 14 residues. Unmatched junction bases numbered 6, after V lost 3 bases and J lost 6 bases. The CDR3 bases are TGCAGCGTTGACGTAGCGGGAGTCCGCAATGAGCAGTTCTTC. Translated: CSVDVAGVRNEQFF.

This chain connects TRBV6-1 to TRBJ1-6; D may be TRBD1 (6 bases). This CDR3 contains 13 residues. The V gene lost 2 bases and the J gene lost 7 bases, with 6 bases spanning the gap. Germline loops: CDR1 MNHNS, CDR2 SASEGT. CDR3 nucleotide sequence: TGTGCCAGCAGTGAAAGGGGGAATTCACCCCTCCACTTT. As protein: CASSERGNSPLHF.

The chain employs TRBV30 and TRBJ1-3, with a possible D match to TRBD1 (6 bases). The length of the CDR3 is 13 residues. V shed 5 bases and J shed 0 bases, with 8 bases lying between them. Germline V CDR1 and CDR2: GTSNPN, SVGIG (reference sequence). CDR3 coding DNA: TGTGCCTGGCAGGGGAACTCTGGAAACACCATATATTTT. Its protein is CAWQGNSGNTIYF.

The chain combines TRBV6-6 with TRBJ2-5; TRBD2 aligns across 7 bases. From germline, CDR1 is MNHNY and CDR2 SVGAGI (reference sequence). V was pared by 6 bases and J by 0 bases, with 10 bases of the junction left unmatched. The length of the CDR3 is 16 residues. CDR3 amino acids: CASSPGASGDQETQYF. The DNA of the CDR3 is TGTGCCAGCAGCCCAGGTGCAAGCGGGGACCAAGAGACCCAGTACTTC.

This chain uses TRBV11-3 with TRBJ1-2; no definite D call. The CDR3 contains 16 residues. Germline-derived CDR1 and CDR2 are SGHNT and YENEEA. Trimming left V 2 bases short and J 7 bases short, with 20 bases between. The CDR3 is CASSLRFAAGISGYTF. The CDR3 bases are TGTGCCAGCAGCTTACGGTTCGCGGCGGGGATCAGTGGCTACACCTTC.

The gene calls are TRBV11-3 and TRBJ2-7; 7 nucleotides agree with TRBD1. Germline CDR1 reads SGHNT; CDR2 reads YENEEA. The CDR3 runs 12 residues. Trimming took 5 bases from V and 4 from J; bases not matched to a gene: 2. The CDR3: CASSRDRYEQYF. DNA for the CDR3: TGTGCCAGCAGCCGGGACAGATACGAGCAGTACTTC.

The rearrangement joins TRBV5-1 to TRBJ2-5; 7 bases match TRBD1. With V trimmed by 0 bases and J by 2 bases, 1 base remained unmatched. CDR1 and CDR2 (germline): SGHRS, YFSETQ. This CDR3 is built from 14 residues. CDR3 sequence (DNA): TGCGCCAGCAGCTTGGCGGGACAGCAAGAGACCCAGTACTTC. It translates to CASSLAGQQETQYF.

Here the CDR3 DNA reads TGTGCCAGCGGGACTAGCGGGAGGGAGACCCAGTACTTC. Protein product: CASGTSGRETQYF. V and J are TRBV25-1 and TRBJ2-5; 15 bases line up with TRBD2. Germline CDR1 and CDR2: MGHDK and SYGVNS. After removal of 8 bases from V and 5 bases from J, the junction contained 0 bases not matched to a gene. The CDR3 is 13 amino acids.

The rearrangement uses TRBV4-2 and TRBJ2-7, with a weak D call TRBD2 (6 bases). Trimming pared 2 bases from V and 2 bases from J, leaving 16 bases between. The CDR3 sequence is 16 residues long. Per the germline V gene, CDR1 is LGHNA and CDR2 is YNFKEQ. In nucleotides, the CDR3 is TGTGCCAGCAGCCAAATTTTTGGGAAGCGGGCCTACGAGCAGTACTTC. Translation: CASSQIFGKRAYEQYF.

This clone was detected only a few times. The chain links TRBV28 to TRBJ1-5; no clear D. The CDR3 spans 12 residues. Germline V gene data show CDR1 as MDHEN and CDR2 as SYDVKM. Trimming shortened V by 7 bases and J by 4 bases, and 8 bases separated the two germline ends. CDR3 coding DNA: TGTGCCAGCAAGGAGGCAAATCAGCCCCAGCATTTT. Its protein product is CASKEANQPQHF.

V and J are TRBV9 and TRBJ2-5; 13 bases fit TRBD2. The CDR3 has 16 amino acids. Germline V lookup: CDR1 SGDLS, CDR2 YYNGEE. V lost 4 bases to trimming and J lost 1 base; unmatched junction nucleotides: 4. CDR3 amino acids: CASSPRTSGGQETQYF. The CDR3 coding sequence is TGTGCCAGCAGCCCTCGGACTAGCGGGGGCCAAGAGACCCAGTACTTC.

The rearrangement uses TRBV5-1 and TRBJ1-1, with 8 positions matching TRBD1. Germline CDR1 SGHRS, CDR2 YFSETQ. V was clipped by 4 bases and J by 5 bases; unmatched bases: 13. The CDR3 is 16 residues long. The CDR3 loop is CASSAQGARLGTEAFF. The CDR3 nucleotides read TGCGCCAGCAGCGCTCAGGGGGCGCGGTTAGGTACTGAAGCTTTCTTT.

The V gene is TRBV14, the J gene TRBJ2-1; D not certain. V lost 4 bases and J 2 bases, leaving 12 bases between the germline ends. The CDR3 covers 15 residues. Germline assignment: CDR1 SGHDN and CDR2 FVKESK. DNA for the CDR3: TGTGCCAGCAGCCCCTCTCAGGAAGCCTACAATGAGCAGTTCTTC. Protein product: CASSPSQEAYNEQFF.

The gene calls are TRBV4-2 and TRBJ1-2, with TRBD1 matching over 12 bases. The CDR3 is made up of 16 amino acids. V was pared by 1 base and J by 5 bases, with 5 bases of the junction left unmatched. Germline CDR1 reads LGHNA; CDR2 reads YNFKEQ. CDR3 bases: TGTGCCAGCAGCCAAGGCGGGACAGGGGGCGCATATGGCTACACCTTC. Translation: CASSQGGTGGAYGYTF.

As DNA, the CDR3 is TGTGCCAGCAGTTCTCCCCCCGCGGGACAGGGAGGCCACAATGAGCAGTTCTTC. It codes for CASSSPPAGQGGHNEQFF. The genes are TRBV28 and TRBJ2-1; 9 bases line up with TRBD1. Losses at the gene ends were 4 bases for V and 5 bases for J; bases not matched to a gene: 15. The CDR3 contains 18 residues. Per germline, CDR1 MDHEN and CDR2 SYDVKM.

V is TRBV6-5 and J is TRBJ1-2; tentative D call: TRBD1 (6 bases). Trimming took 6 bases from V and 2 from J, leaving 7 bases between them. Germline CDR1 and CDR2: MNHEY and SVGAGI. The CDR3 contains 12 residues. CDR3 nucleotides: TGTGCCAGCAGCACAGGGAACTATGGCTACACCTTC. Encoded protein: CASSTGNYGYTF.

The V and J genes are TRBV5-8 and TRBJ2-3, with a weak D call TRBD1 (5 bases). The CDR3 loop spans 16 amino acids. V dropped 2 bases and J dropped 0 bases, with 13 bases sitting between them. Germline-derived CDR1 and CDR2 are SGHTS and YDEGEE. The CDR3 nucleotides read TGTGCCAGCAGCTTAAGCAGGGCCCTTAGCACAGATACGCAGTATTTT. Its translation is CASSLSRALSTDTQYF.

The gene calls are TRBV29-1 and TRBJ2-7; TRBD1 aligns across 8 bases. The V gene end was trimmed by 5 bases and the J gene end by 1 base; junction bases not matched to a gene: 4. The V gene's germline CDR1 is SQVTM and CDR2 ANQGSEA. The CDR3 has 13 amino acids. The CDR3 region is CSVLDRVSYEQYF. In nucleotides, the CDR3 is TGCAGCGTTTTGGACAGGGTATCCTACGAGCAGTACTTC.

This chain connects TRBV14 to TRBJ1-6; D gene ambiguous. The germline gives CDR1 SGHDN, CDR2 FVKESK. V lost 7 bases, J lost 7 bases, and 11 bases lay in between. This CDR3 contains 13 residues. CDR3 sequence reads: CASTNVRNSPLHF. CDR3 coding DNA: TGTGCCAGCACGAACGTGAGGAATTCACCCCTCCACTTT.

DNA for the CDR3: TGTGCCTGGGGACACCTAACCTACGAGCAGTACTTC. It translates to CAWGHLTYEQYF. This sequence joins TRBV30 and TRBJ2-7; D may be TRBD1 (5 bases). The V gene's germline CDR1 is GTSNPN and CDR2 SVGIG (reference sequence). The V end was cut by 5 bases, the J end by 2 bases, with 10 bases between. The CDR3 covers 12 residues.

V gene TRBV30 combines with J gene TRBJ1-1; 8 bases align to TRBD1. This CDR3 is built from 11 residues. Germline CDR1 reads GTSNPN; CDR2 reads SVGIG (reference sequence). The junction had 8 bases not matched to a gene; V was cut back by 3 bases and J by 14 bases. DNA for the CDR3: TGTGCCTGGAGCGTGGGGACAGGTCGGTTCTTT. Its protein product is CAWSVGTGRFF.